This entry concerns a single T cell receptor beta chain. The sample has other DNA sequences that encode this CDR3 too. This entry is derived from a study of cytomegalovirus exposure and HLA in healthy donors. The J segment lost 5 bases and the V segment lost 5 bases, leaving 10 bases of the junction unmatched. The germline V gene encodes CDR1 SQVTM and CDR2 ANQGSEA. CDR3 size: 14 residues. In the PCR, 60 Vbeta and 13 Jbeta primers were used. Profiled with immunoSEQ multiplex PCR; TCRdb holds only in-frame clones, not every one. The table includes over 150,000 clones, about 75% detected once. The source is a male donor in good health and CMV-seronegative. Sequencing was done on a sample of PBMCs. The chain carries TRBV29-1 and TRBJ2-7, with 9 bases fitting TRBD1. As DNA, the CDR3 is TGCAGCGTTACCAAAAGCGGGACAGGGAACGAGCAGTACTTC. Amino acids: CSVTKSGTGNEQYF.